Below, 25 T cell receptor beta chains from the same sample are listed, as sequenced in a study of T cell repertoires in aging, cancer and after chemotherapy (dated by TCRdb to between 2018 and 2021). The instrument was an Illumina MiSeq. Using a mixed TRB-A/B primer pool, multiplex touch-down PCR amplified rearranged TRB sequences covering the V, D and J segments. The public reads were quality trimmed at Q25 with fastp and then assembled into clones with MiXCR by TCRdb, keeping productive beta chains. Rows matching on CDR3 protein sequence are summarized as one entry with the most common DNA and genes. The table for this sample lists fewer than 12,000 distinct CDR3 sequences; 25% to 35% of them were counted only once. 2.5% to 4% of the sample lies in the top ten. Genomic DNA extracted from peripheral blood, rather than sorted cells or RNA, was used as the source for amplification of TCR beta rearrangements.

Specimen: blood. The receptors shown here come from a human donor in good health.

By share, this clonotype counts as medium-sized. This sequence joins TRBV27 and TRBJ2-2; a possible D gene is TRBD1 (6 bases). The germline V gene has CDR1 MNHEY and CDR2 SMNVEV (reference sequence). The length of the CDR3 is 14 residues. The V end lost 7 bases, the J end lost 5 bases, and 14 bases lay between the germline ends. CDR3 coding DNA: TGTGCCAGCACCCCAATCGACAGGACCGGGGAGCTGTTTTTT. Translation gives CASTPIDRTGELFF.

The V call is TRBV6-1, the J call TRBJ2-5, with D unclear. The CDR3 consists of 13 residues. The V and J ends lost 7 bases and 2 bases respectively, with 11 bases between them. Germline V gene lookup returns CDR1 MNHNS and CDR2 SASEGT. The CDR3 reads CASTSQEQETQYF. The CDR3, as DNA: TGTGCCAGCACATCTCAGGAACAAGAGACCCAGTACTTC.

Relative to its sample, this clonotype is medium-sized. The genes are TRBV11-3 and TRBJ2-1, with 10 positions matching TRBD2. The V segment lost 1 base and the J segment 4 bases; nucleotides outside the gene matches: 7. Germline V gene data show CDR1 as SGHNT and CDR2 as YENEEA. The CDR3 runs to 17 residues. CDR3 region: CASSLATSGVIYNEQFF. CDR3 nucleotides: TGTGCCAGCAGCTTAGCCACTAGCGGGGTTATTTACAATGAGCAGTTCTTC.

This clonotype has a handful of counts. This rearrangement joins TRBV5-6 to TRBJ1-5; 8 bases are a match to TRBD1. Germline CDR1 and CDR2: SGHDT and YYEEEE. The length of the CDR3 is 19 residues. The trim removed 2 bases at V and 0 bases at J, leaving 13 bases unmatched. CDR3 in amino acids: CASSFWGRGRRGSNQPQHF. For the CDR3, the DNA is TGTGCCAGCAGCTTTTGGGGCAGGGGGCGCAGGGGTAGCAATCAGCCCCAGCATTTT.

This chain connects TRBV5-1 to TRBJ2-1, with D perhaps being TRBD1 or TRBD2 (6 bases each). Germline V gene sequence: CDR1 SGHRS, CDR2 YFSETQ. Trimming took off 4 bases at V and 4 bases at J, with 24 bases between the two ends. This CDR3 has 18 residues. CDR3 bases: TGCGCCAGCAGCCCCCGTTACGGGGGCCAAACTCAATACAATGAGCAGTTCTTC. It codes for CASSPRYGGQTQYNEQFF.

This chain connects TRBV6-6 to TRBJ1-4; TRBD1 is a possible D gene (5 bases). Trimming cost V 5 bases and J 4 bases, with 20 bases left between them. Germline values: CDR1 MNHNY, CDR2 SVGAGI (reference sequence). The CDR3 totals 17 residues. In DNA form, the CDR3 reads TGTGCCAGCAGTGCCCGCCGCCCAGGGCATAGTAATGAAAAACTGTTTTTT. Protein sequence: CASSARRPGHSNEKLFF.

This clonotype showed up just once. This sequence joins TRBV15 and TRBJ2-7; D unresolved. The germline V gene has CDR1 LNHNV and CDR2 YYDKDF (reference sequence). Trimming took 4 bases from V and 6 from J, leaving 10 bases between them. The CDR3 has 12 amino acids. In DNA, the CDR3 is TGTGCCACCAGCATTGAGTTGGGCGAGCAGTACTTC. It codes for CATSIELGEQYF.

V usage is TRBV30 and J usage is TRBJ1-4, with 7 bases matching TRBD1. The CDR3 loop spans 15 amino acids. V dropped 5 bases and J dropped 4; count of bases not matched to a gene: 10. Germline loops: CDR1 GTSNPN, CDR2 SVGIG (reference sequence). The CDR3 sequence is CAWRTPGQHNEKLFF. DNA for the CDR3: TGTGCCTGGCGAACTCCGGGACAGCATAATGAAAAACTGTTTTTT. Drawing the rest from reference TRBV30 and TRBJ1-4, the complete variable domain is SQTIHQWPATLVQPVGSPLSLECTVEGTSNPNLYWYRQAAGRGLQLLFYSVGIGQISSEVPQNLSASRPQDRQFILSSKKLLLSDSGFYLCAWRTPGQHNEKLFFGSGTQLSVL.

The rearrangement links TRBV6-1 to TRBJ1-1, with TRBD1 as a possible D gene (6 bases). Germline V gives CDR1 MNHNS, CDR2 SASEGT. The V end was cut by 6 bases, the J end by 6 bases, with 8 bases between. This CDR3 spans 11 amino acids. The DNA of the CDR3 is TGTGCCAGCAGACAGGGTCCTGAAGCTTTCTTT. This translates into CASRQGPEAFF.

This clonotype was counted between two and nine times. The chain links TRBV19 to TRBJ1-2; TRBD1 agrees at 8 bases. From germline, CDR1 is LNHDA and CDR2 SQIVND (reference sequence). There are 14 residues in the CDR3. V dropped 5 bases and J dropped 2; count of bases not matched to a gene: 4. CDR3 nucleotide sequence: TGTGCCAGTAGTGACCACAGGGGGAACTATGGCTACACCTTC. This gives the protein CASSDHRGNYGYTF.

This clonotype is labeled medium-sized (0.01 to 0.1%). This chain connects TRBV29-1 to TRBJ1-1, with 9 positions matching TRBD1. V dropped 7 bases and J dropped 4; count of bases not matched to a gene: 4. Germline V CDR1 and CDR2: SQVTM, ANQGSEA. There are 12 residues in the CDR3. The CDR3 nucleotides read TGCAGCGCCGACAGGGGGGGCACTGAAGCTTTCTTT. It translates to CSADRGGTEAFF.

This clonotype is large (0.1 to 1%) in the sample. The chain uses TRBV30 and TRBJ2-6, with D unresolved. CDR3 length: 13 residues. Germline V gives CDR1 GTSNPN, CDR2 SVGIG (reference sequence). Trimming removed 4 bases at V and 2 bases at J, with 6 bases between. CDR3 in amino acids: CAWTPTGANVLTF. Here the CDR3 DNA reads TGTGCCTGGACCCCCACTGGGGCCAACGTCCTGACTTTC. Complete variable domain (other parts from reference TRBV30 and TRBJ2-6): SQTIHQWPATLVQPVGSPLSLECTVEGTSNPNLYWYRQAAGRGLQLLFYSVGIGQISSEVPQNLSASRPQDRQFILSSKKLLLSDSGFYLCAWTPTGANVLTFGAGSRLTVL.

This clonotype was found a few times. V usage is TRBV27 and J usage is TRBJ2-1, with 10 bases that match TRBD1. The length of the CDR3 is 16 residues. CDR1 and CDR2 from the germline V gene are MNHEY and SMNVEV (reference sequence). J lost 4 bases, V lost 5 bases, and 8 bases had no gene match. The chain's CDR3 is CASSELGDRGYNEQFF. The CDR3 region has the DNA TGTGCCAGCAGTGAATTGGGGGACAGGGGATACAATGAGCAGTTCTTC.

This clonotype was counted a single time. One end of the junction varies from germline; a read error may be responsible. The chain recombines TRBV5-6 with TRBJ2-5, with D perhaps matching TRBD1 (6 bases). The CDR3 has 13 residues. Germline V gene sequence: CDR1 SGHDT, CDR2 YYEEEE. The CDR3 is CASSPGQQETQYF. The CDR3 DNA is TGCGCCAGCAGTCCCGGACAGCAAGAGACCCAGTACTTC.

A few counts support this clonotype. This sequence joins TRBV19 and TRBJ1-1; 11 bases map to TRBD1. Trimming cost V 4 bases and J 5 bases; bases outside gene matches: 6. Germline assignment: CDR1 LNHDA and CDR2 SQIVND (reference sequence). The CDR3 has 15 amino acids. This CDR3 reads CASSSGGQGGTEAFF. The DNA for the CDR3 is TGTGCCAGTAGTAGTGGGGGACAGGGGGGTACTGAAGCTTTCTTT.

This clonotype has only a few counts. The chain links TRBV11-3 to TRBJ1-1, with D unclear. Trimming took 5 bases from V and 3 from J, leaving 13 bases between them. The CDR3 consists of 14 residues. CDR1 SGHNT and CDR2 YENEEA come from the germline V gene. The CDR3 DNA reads TGTGCCAGCAGCCTAGCTGCGGGAGACACTGAAGCTTTCTTT. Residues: CASSLAAGDTEAFF.

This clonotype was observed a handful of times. The CDR3 coding sequence is TGTGCCAGTCAAACCGATATGAACACTGAAGCTTTCTTT. This encodes CASQTDMNTEAFF. The V gene is TRBV18, the J gene TRBJ1-1; no firm D call. Trimming removed 9 bases from V and 0 bases from J, with 11 bases in between. The CDR3 has 13 amino acids. Germline CDR1 and CDR2: KGHSH and LQKENI.

The chain's CDR3 is CASSFLGAYGYTF. Here the CDR3 DNA reads TGTGCCAGTAGTTTCCTCGGCGCCTATGGCTACACCTTC. This rearrangement joins TRBV19 to TRBJ1-2, with D unclear. The CDR3 consists of 13 residues. V gave up 5 bases and J gave up 4 bases, with 11 bases separating them. CDR1 is LNHDA and CDR2 is SQIVND in the germline V gene (reference sequence).

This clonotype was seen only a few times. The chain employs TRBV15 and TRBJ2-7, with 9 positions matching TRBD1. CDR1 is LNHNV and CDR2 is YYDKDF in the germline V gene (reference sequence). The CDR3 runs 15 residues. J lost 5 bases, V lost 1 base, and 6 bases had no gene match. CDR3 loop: CATSRGGTGYHEQYF. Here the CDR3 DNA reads TGTGCCACCAGCAGAGGTGGGACAGGGTACCACGAGCAGTACTTC.

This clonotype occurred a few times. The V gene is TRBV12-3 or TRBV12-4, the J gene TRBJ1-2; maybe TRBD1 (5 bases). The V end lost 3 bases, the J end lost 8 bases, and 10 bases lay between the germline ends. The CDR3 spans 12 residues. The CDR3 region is CASSFQGRGYTF. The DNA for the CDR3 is TGTGCCAGCAGTTTTCAGGGAAGGGGCTACACCTTC.

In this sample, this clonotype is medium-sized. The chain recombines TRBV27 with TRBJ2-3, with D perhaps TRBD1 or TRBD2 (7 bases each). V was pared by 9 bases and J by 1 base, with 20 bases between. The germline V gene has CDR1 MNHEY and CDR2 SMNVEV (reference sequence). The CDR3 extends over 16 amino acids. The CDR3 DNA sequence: TGTGCCAGTCGGGGAGGGACGACAGGGCGCACAGATACGCAGTATTTT. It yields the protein CASRGGTTGRTDTQYF.

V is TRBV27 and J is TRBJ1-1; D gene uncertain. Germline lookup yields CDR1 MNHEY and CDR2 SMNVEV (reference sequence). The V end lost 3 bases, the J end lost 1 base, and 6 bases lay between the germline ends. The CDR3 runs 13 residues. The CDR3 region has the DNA TGTGCCAGCAGTTTGGACGGGAACACTGAAGCTTTCTTT. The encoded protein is CASSLDGNTEAFF.

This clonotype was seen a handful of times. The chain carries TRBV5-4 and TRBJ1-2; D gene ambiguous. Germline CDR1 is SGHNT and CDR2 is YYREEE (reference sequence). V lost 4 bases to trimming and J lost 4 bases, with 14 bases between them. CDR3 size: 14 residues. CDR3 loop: CASSDVLLGYGYTF. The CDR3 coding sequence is TGTGCCAGCAGCGACGTTCTGTTAGGCTATGGCTACACCTTC.

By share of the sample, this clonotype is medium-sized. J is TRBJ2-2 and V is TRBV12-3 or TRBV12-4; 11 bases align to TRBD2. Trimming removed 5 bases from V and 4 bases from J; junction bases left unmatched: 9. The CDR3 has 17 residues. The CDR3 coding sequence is TGTGCCAGCAGTCCAACCGGACTAGCGGGTGGCACCGGGGAGCTGTTTTTT. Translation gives CASSPTGLAGGTGELFF.

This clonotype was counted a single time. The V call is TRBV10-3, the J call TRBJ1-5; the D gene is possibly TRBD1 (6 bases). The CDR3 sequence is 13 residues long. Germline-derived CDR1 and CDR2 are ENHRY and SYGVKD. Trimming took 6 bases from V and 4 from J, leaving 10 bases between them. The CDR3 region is CAISRDRNQPQHF. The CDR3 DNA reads TGTGCCATCAGCAGAGACAGGAATCAGCCCCAGCATTTT.